This passage covers 29 T cell receptor beta chains from one sample sequenced in a study of technical replicates of blood from several donors. TCRdb's copy holds only in-frame clones and misses some; the assay was immunoSEQ multiplex PCR. Here the sample spans some 100,000 clones, 96% being singletons. Sequencing was done on a sample of T cells isolated from PBMCs. The receptor set was obtained from a human donor in good health.

The gene calls are TRBV11-2 and TRBJ2-7, with 7 bases identical to TRBD2. There are 15 residues in the CDR3. Germline-derived CDR1 and CDR2 are SGHAT and FQNNGV. J lost 3 bases, V lost 0 bases, and 5 bases had no gene match. In DNA form, the CDR3 reads TGTGCCAGCAGCTTAGATGGGGAGGGATTCTACGAGCAGTACTTC. Protein: CASSLDGEGFYEQYF. The full variable domain, in which reference TRBV11-2 and TRBJ2-7 provide the parts outside the CDR3, is EAGVAQSPRYKIIEKRQSVAFWCNPISGHATLYWYQQILGQGPKLLIQFQNNGVVDDSQLPKDRFSAERLKGVDSTLKIQPAKLEDSAVYLCASSLDGEGFYEQYFGPGTRLTVT.

The V gene is TRBV28, the J gene TRBJ1-1; D remains unclear. Looked up from germline, CDR1 is MDHEN and CDR2 is SYDVKM. CDR3 length: 13 amino acids. Trimming cost V 6 bases and J 7 bases, with 15 bases left between them. In DNA form, the CDR3 reads TGTGCCAGCAGATGGTTAGGAGGTGATGAAGCTTTCTTT. It is translated as CASRWLGGDEAFF.

The gene calls are TRBV19 and TRBJ1-4; 8 bases line up with TRBD1. Unmatched junction bases numbered 16, after V lost 9 bases and J lost 7 bases. The CDR3 is 16 residues long. CDR1 and CDR2 from the germline V gene are LNHDA and SQIVND (reference sequence). The CDR3 loop is CASRTGRRSGSEKLFF. DNA of the CDR3: TGTGCCAGCAGGACAGGGAGGAGATCTGGTAGTGAAAAACTGTTTTTT.

The chain uses TRBV6-4 and TRBJ1-1; 7 bases map to TRBD1. This CDR3 is built from 13 residues. CDR1 is MRHNA and CDR2 is SNTAGT in the germline V gene. Trimming took 5 bases from V and 6 from J; bases not matched to a gene: 6. The CDR3 DNA sequence: TGTGCCAGCAGTCCGACAGGGTACGCTGAAGCTTTCTTT. As protein: CASSPTGYAEAFF.

The chain combines TRBV5-1 with TRBJ1-2; maybe TRBD1 (5 bases). Germline CDR1 reads SGHRS; CDR2 reads YFSETQ. The V end was cut by 2 bases, the J end by 3 bases, with 11 bases between. CDR3 length equals 14 residues. The CDR3 region has the DNA TGCGCCAGCAGCTTTCAGGGTGGGGACTATGGCTACACCTTC. It translates to CASSFQGGDYGYTF.

The chain couples TRBV19 to TRBJ2-1, with no clear D. The germline V gene has CDR1 LNHDA and CDR2 SQIVND (reference sequence). Deletions cut 4 bases from V and 8 bases from J, with 6 bases between. The CDR3 sequence is 11 residues long. The chain's CDR3 is CASSTRYEQFF. CDR3 DNA: TGTGCCAGTAGTACTCGGTATGAGCAGTTCTTC.

This clone was seen a single time. This chain uses TRBV28 with TRBJ2-7; TRBD2 is a possible D gene (6 bases). The CDR3 runs 15 residues. Per germline, CDR1 MDHEN and CDR2 SYDVKM. Trimming took off 1 base at V and 0 bases at J, with 10 bases between the two ends. The CDR3 here is CASSLLSGRSYEQYF. The CDR3 bases are TGTGCCAGCAGTTTATTGAGCGGGCGCTCCTACGAGCAGTACTTC.

The rearrangement joins TRBV5-1 to TRBJ1-1; D call uncertain. Per germline, CDR1 SGHRS and CDR2 YFSETQ. The CDR3 is 13 residues long. Trimming removed 2 bases from V and 4 bases from J, with 9 bases in between. The CDR3 sequence is CASSFESFTEAFF. Written as DNA, the CDR3 is TGCGCCAGCAGCTTCGAGAGCTTCACTGAAGCTTTCTTT.

The gene calls are TRBV28 and TRBJ1-2, with a weak D call TRBD1 (5 bases). In germline, CDR1 is MDHEN, CDR2 SYDVKM. The CDR3 covers 13 residues. Trimming took 1 base from V and 8 from J, leaving 11 bases between them. CDR3 residues: CASSLSSGDGYTF. DNA of the CDR3: TGTGCCAGCAGTTTATCCAGCGGGGACGGCTACACCTTC.

This rearrangement joins TRBV5-5 to TRBJ2-5, with 7 bases matching TRBD1. CDR1 is SGHKS and CDR2 is YYEKEE in the germline V gene (reference sequence). The ends lost 5 bases at V and 5 bases at J; junction bases unmatched: 9. The CDR3 extends over 14 amino acids. The CDR3 DNA is TGTGCCAGCAGACCCGGACAGGACGCGGAGACCCAGTACTTC. Amino acid sequence: CASRPGQDAETQYF. Variable domain in full (rest from reference TRBV5-5 and TRBJ2-5): DAGVTQSPTHLIKTRGQQVTLRCSPISGHKSVSWYQQVLGQGPQFIFQYYEKEERGRGNFPDRFSARQFPNYSSELNVNALLLGDSALYLCASRPGQDAETQYFGPGTRLLVL.

The chain uses TRBV27 and TRBJ1-1; TRBD1 matches at 10 bases. J gave up 1 base and V 6 bases, and 5 bases lay outside the gene matches. Germline V gene sequence: CDR1 MNHEY, CDR2 SMNVEV (reference sequence). CDR3 size: 15 residues. CDR3 DNA sequence: TGTGCCAGCAGGACAAGACAGGGGGCGAACACTGAAGCTTTCTTT. Amino acid sequence: CASRTRQGANTEAFF.

The rearrangement joins TRBV28 to TRBJ2-2; D ambiguous. V lost 6 bases to trimming and J lost 4 bases, with 3 bases between them. The germline gives CDR1 MDHEN, CDR2 SYDVKM. CDR3 length equals 11 residues. CDR3: CASSLTGELFF. The CDR3 DNA is TGTGCCAGCAGCCTCACCGGGGAGCTGTTTTTT.

This clone was detected once. The chain combines TRBV9 with TRBJ1-6; TRBD1 matches 7 bases. CDR1 is SGDLS and CDR2 is YYNGEE in the germline V gene. Trimming cost V 3 bases and J 4 bases; bases outside gene matches: 7. This CDR3 region has 16 residues. The CDR3 is CASSAGGQEYNSPLHF. The CDR3 coding sequence is TGTGCCAGCAGCGCCGGCGGACAGGAATATAATTCACCCCTCCACTTT.

CDR3 nucleotide sequence: TGTGCCAGCTCAGCCAGGGATAACTATGGCTACACCTTC. Protein product: CASSARDNYGYTF. This chain uses TRBV18 with TRBJ1-2; possible D gene TRBD1, 5 bases. Germline V gives CDR1 KGHSH, CDR2 LQKENI. The length of the CDR3 is 13 residues. Trimming stripped 5 bases from V and 1 base from J, with 8 bases between.

This clone was counted a single time. The gene calls are TRBV11-2 and TRBJ1-1; D is unclear. Trimming removed 0 bases at V and 4 bases at J, with 12 bases between. Germline V CDR1 and CDR2: SGHAT, FQNNGV. The CDR3 has 15 amino acids. CDR3 in DNA: TGTGCCAGCAGCTTAGACTGGCCAGGAACCACTGAAGCTTTCTTT. This sequence encodes CASSLDWPGTTEAFF. The variable domain in full, completed from reference TRBV11-2 and TRBJ1-1, reads EAGVAQSPRYKIIEKRQSVAFWCNPISGHATLYWYQQILGQGPKLLIQFQNNGVVDDSQLPKDRFSAERLKGVDSTLKIQPAKLEDSAVYLCASSLDWPGTTEAFFGQGTRLTVV.

This chain links TRBV7-9 with TRBJ2-7; 9 bases align to TRBD1. Germline CDR1 is SEHNR and CDR2 is FQNEAQ (reference sequence). This CDR3 spans 15 amino acids. V shed 3 bases and J 3 bases; nucleotides not matched to a gene: 6. The CDR3 coding sequence is TGTGCCAGCAGCTTCGTACAGGGGGCTCACTACGAGCAGTACTTC. Protein sequence: CASSFVQGAHYEQYF.

This sequence joins TRBV28 and TRBJ2-7, with TRBD2 as a possible D gene (6 bases). V lost 6 bases and J 5 bases, leaving 14 bases between the germline ends. The CDR3 sequence is 13 residues long. In germline, CDR1 is MDHEN, CDR2 SYDVKM. CDR3 protein: CASSLSREDEQYF. The CDR3 DNA reads TGTGCCAGCAGCCTAAGCAGGGAGGACGAGCAGTACTTC. The full variable domain, in which reference TRBV28 and TRBJ2-7 provide the parts outside the CDR3, is DVKVTQSSRYLVKRTGEKVFLECVQDMDHENMFWYRQDPGLGLRLIYFSYDVKMKEKGDIPEGYSVSREKKERFSLILESASTNQTSMYLCASSLSREDEQYFGPGTRLTVT.

V is TRBV6-5 and J is TRBJ2-7; 9 bases match TRBD1. Per germline, CDR1 MNHEY and CDR2 SVGAGI. This CDR3 contains 14 residues. After removal of 10 bases from V and 3 bases from J, the junction contained 10 bases not matched to a gene. CDR3 bases: TGTGCCACCACATCCGGGACAGGGCTCTACGAGCAGTACTTC. The encoded protein is CATTSGTGLYEQYF.

This chain connects TRBV5-1 to TRBJ1-3; perhaps TRBD1 as D (6 bases). This CDR3 spans 16 amino acids. The germline V and J ends were trimmed by 4 bases and 4 bases, with 18 bases remaining between them. Germline CDR1 and CDR2: SGHRS and YFSETQ. CDR3 coding DNA: TGCGCCAGCAGCAGACTACCTCGACAGGAAGGAAACACCATATATTTT. It codes for CASSRLPRQEGNTIYF.

The chain is built from TRBV9 and TRBJ1-4; weak D call: TRBD1 (6 bases). Germline V CDR1 and CDR2: SGDLS, YYNGEE. This CDR3 region has 15 residues. V lost 4 bases, J lost 7 bases, and 17 bases lay in between. CDR3 nucleotide sequence: TGTGCCAGCAGCCCGGGGGGCAGAGGGATTGAAAAACTGTTTTTT. Translation gives CASSPGGRGIEKLFF.

The chain uses TRBV7-9 and TRBJ2-3; 7 nucleotides match TRBD2. Germline-derived CDR1 and CDR2 are SEHNR and FQNEAQ (reference sequence). V gave up 1 base and J gave up 8 bases; unmatched junction bases: 3. This CDR3 has 13 amino acids. The CDR3: CASSLGREGTQYF. CDR3 nucleotides: TGTGCCAGCAGCTTAGGTAGGGAGGGTACGCAGTATTTT.

The chain joins TRBV7-9 to TRBJ2-7; 9 nucleotides line up with TRBD2. The J segment lost 4 bases and the V segment lost 3 bases, leaving 1 base of the junction unmatched. Germline CDR1 reads SEHNR; CDR2 reads FQNEAQ (reference sequence). The CDR3 loop spans 13 amino acids. This CDR3 reads CASSFTSGYEQYF. DNA of the CDR3: TGTGCCAGCAGCTTCACTAGCGGGTACGAGCAGTACTTC.

This clone appeared a single time. The J gene is TRBJ2-2, the V gene TRBV27; D gene unclear. The CDR3 is 12 amino acids. Germline V CDR1 and CDR2: MNHEY, SMNVEV (reference sequence). The V end lost 5 bases, the J end lost 7 bases, and 8 bases lay between the germline ends. The CDR3 sequence: CASSKPRGELFF. CDR3 nucleotides: TGTGCCAGCAGTAAGCCGCGCGGGGAGCTGTTTTTT.

This clone was seen only once. The chain carries TRBV11-3 and TRBJ2-7, with 8 bases fitting TRBD1. The junction had 14 bases not matched to a gene; V was cut back by 5 bases and J by 2 bases. The CDR3 has 17 residues. Germline assignment: CDR1 SGHNT and CDR2 YENEEA. The CDR3 DNA follows: TGTGCCAGCAGCCCAACTAGATGGGACAGGACAACCTACGAGCAGTACTTC. Protein: CASSPTRWDRTTYEQYF.

The chain links TRBV7-9 to TRBJ2-1, with D maybe TRBD2 (5 bases). Per germline, CDR1 SEHNR and CDR2 FQNEAQ (reference sequence). Trimming pared 3 bases from V and 6 bases from J, leaving 6 bases between. This CDR3 is built from 12 residues. The DNA of the CDR3 is TGTGCCAGCAGCTTGGGGAGCAATGAGCAGTTCTTC. Amino acid sequence: CASSLGSNEQFF.

The V call is TRBV28, the J call TRBJ2-2; 8 bases map to TRBD1. The CDR3 contains 15 residues. Germline assignment: CDR1 MDHEN and CDR2 SYDVKM. After removal of 4 bases from V and 5 bases from J, the junction contained 6 bases not matched to a gene. The chain's CDR3 is CASSSDRGFTGELFF. CDR3 nucleotides: TGTGCCAGCAGTTCCGACAGGGGATTTACCGGGGAGCTGTTTTTT.

The rearrangement links TRBV4-1 to TRBJ2-1; possibly TRBD2 for D (5 bases). This CDR3 is built from 17 residues. Trimming cost V 1 base and J 0 bases, with 13 bases left between them. CDR1 is MGHRA, CDR2 YSYEKL, per germline. The CDR3 nucleotides are TGCGCCAGCAGCCAAGGGGTTACGGGATCCTCCTACAATGAGCAGTTCTTC. Its protein product is CASSQGVTGSSYNEQFF.

The V gene is TRBV19, the J gene TRBJ2-7; 11 bases fit TRBD1. Germline CDR1 reads LNHDA; CDR2 reads SQIVND (reference sequence). V lost 4 bases and J lost 3; bases outside the gene matches: 11. The CDR3 is made up of 17 amino acids. In DNA form, the CDR3 reads TGTGCCAGTAGTACCGCTCGGGGGACAGGGGGTCGCTACGAGCAGTACTTC. This encodes CASSTARGTGGRYEQYF.

The rearrangement joins TRBV6-5 to TRBJ2-5; the D gene is possibly TRBD2 (5 bases). The length of the CDR3 is 13 residues. From germline, CDR1 is MNHEY and CDR2 SVGAGI. Trimming removed 3 bases at V and 3 bases at J, with 8 bases between. The CDR3 reads CASSYPGKETQYF. The CDR3 bases are TGTGCCAGCAGTTATCCCGGGAAAGAGACCCAGTACTTC.